The 20 T cell receptor beta chains below all came from one sample that was sequenced in a study of blood T cell repertoires in COVID-19. Produced via immunoSEQ multiplex PCR; TCRdb's table is partial and in-frame only. The sample lists some 200,000 clones, 81% occurring once. Sequencing was done on a sample of peripheral blood. These receptors were obtained from a woman at least 80 years old with COVID-19, enrolled during active disease.

The chain has TRBV6-5 and TRBJ2-1; 10 bases are a match to TRBD1. CDR1 is MNHEY and CDR2 is SVGAGI in the germline V gene. V lost 8 bases and J lost 6; bases outside the gene matches: 7. The CDR3 runs to 14 residues. In DNA, the CDR3 is TGTGCCAGCGGGGACAGGGGCGTTAGCAATGAGCAGTTCTTC. Encoded protein: CASGDRGVSNEQFF.

This sequence joins TRBV7-9 and TRBJ2-7; maybe TRBD1 (7 bases). CDR3 size: 13 residues. V was cut by 2 bases and J by 7 bases, with 12 bases left in between. Germline loops: CDR1 SEHNR, CDR2 FQNEAQ (reference sequence). The DNA for the CDR3 is TGTGCCAGCAGCTTATTCTCAGGGGGGGAGCAGTACTTC. The encoded protein is CASSLFSGGEQYF. Drawing the rest from reference TRBV7-9 and TRBJ2-7, the complete variable domain is DTGVSQNPRHKITKRGQNVTFRCDPISEHNRLYWYRQTLGQGPEFLTYFQNEAQLEKSRLLSDRFSAERPKGSFSTLEIQRTEQGDSAMYLCASSLFSGGEQYFGPGTRLTVT.

This clone was observed a handful of times. V gene TRBV5-4 combines with J gene TRBJ1-1; D perhaps matches TRBD1 (5 bases). The CDR3 totals 13 residues. V lost 1 base and J lost 11, with 15 bases in between. Germline values: CDR1 SGHNT, CDR2 YYREEE (reference sequence). CDR3 sequence: CASSLIGAGSAFF. In DNA form, the CDR3 reads TGTGCCAGCAGCTTGATAGGGGCAGGTTCTGCTTTCTTT.

V gene TRBV6-5 combines with J gene TRBJ2-1; TRBD2 matches at 8 bases. Germline trimming cut 5 bases from V and 4 bases from J; bases unmatched to any gene: 7. The CDR3 runs 15 residues. CDR1 MNHEY and CDR2 SVGAGI come from the germline V gene. The CDR3 is CASSKPGLGYNEQFF. CDR3 nucleotides: TGTGCCAGCAGTAAACCGGGACTAGGATACAATGAGCAGTTCTTC.

The rearrangement joins TRBV7-3 to TRBJ2-5; D unresolved. V lost 4 bases and J 3 bases, leaving 15 bases between the germline ends. Germline V gene sequence: CDR1 SGHTA, CDR2 FQGTGA. The CDR3 loop spans 15 amino acids. The CDR3 protein is CASSSLGAREETQYF. The CDR3 DNA reads TGTGCCAGCAGCTCTCTCGGTGCCCGCGAAGAGACCCAGTACTTC.

This clone was counted a few times. The rearrangement joins TRBV5-4 to TRBJ2-2; 7 bases fit TRBD2. With 2 bases clipped from V and 6 bases from J, the junction kept 10 bases outside the gene matches. The CDR3 sequence is 16 residues long. The germline CDR1 and CDR2 sequences are SGHNT and YYREEE (reference sequence). The CDR3 nucleotides are TGTGCCAGCAGCTTAGGCGCGGGGGAGTTCGCCGGGGAGCTGTTTTTT. Translated, it gives CASSLGAGEFAGELFF.

The V gene is TRBV9, the J gene TRBJ1-1; 10 bases align to TRBD1. Germline assignment: CDR1 SGDLS and CDR2 YYNGEE. The CDR3 contains 12 residues. V dropped 8 bases and J dropped 8; count of bases not matched to a gene: 6. DNA of the CDR3: TGTGCCAGTACCGGGACAGGGGAAGAAGCTTTCTTT. Its protein is CASTGTGEEAFF. The variable domain in full, completed from reference TRBV9 and TRBJ1-1, reads DSGVTQTPKHLITATGQRVTLRCSPRSGDLSVYWYQQSLDQGLQFLIQYYNGEERAKGNILERFSAQQFPDLHSELNLSSLELGDSALYFCASTGTGEEAFFGQGTRLTVV.

This chain joins TRBV9 and TRBJ2-3; the D gene is possibly TRBD2 (5 bases). This CDR3 has 15 residues. CDR1 and CDR2 from the germline V gene are SGDLS and YYNGEE. With 0 bases removed from V and 5 bases from J, the gap between germline ends came to 13 bases. CDR3 in DNA: TGTGCCAGCAGCGTAGTCGGCCTCGGAGGAGATACGCAGTATTTT. Protein: CASSVVGLGGDTQYF.

This clone appeared once. V gene TRBV3-1 (or the pseudogene TRBV3-2) combines with J gene TRBJ1-3; 9 bases line up with TRBD1. V trimming: 4 bases; J trimming: 8 bases; junction bases outside the gene matches: 12. Germline CDR1 LGHDT, CDR2 YNNKEL (reference sequence). The CDR3 extends over 16 amino acids. The CDR3, as DNA: TGTGCCAGCAGCCTATCTATTACAGGGGGCGCGGACACCATATATTTT. Encoded protein: CASSLSITGGADTIYF.

The chain recombines TRBV10-3 with TRBJ2-3; TRBD1 aligns across 9 bases. J was trimmed by 4 bases and V by 6 bases; bases with no gene match: 5. The CDR3 length is 14 residues. Per germline, CDR1 ENHRY and CDR2 SYGVKD. CDR3 protein: CAIRAGTGSDTQYF. The CDR3 DNA is TGTGCCATCAGAGCCGGGACAGGGTCAGATACGCAGTATTTT.

The CDR3 is CASSSPGGDYYEQYF. For the CDR3, the DNA is TGTGCCAGCAGCTCCCCGGGGGGGGATTACTACGAGCAGTACTTC. This chain connects TRBV7-9 to TRBJ2-7, with 8 nucleotides matching TRBD2. Trimming took 4 bases from V and 3 from J; bases not matched to a gene: 8. This CDR3 is built from 15 residues. Germline CDR1 reads SEHNR; CDR2 reads FQNEAQ (reference sequence).

The chain carries TRBV3-1 (or the pseudogene TRBV3-2) and TRBJ1-4; a weak D match, TRBD1 (6 bases). This CDR3 is 14 amino acids long. CDR1 is LGHDT, CDR2 YNNKEL, per germline (reference sequence). V lost 3 bases to trimming and J lost 3 bases, with 8 bases between them. The CDR3 protein is CASSQTGSNEKLFF. CDR3 coding DNA: TGTGCCAGCAGCCAGACAGGTTCTAATGAAAAACTGTTTTTT.

The chain combines TRBV7-8 with TRBJ2-7, with 9 positions matching TRBD2. Trimming removed 4 bases from V and 13 bases from J; junction bases left unmatched: 5. Germline V gene lookup returns CDR1 SGHVS and CDR2 FQNEAQ. The CDR3 contains 11 residues. The CDR3 sequence: CASSSRLAVYF. The DNA for the CDR3 is TGTGCCAGCAGCTCGCGACTAGCGGTATACTTC.

This sequence joins TRBV6-5 and TRBJ2-2, with 10 bases that match TRBD2. Trimming took 7 bases from V and 3 from J; bases not matched to a gene: 5. CDR1 and CDR2 (germline): MNHEY, SVGAGI. The CDR3 contains 15 residues. The CDR3 sequence is CASNLAGADTGELFF. The CDR3 nucleotides are TGTGCCAGCAACCTAGCGGGAGCGGACACCGGGGAGCTGTTTTTT.

The V and J genes are TRBV11-3 and TRBJ1-2; D is unclear. The CDR3 loop spans 14 amino acids. Trimming took 1 base from V and 8 from J, leaving 14 bases between them. Germline lookup yields CDR1 SGHNT and CDR2 YENEEA. CDR3 DNA sequence: TGTGCCAGCAGCTTAGTCGGAGGATTACAGGGCTACACCTTC. The encoded protein is CASSLVGGLQGYTF.

The chain recombines TRBV7-9 with TRBJ1-5; D is undetermined. The V end was cut by 1 base, the J end by 9 bases, with 7 bases between. This CDR3 contains 12 residues. Germline CDR1 reads SEHNR; CDR2 reads FQNEAQ (reference sequence). Written as DNA, the CDR3 is TGTGCCAGCAGCTTAGACGGTGGGCCCCAGCATTTT. Translated, it gives CASSLDGGPQHF.

The rearrangement uses TRBV10-1 and TRBJ2-2, with D tentatively TRBD2 (5 bases). Trimming stripped 11 bases from V and 4 bases from J, with 14 bases between. This CDR3 contains 13 residues. Germline V gives CDR1 WNHNN, CDR2 SYGVQD (reference sequence). CDR3: CALPSGCTGELFF. DNA of the CDR3: TGCGCCCTACCGTCGGGGTGCACCGGGGAGCTGTTTTTT.

This sequence joins TRBV9 and TRBJ2-2; 16 nucleotides agree with TRBD2. J lost 5 bases, V lost 3 bases, and 7 bases had no gene match. CDR1 is SGDLS and CDR2 is YYNGEE in the germline V gene. The CDR3 is 18 amino acids. The CDR3 sequence is CASSDPMGLAGGTGELFF. DNA for the CDR3: TGTGCCAGCAGCGACCCCATGGGACTAGCGGGGGGGACCGGGGAGCTGTTTTTT.

The chain carries TRBV5-1 and TRBJ1-1; D gene uncertain. The germline V gene has CDR1 SGHRS and CDR2 YFSETQ. The CDR3 runs to 14 residues. V lost 3 bases and J 1 base, leaving 10 bases between the germline ends. CDR3 in DNA: TGCGCCAGCAGCTCGGCGGGCAGGAACACTGAAGCTTTCTTT. It translates to CASSSAGRNTEAFF.

This sequence joins TRBV7-9 and TRBJ1-4; 7 positions agree with TRBD1. CDR1 is SEHNR, CDR2 FQNEAQ, per germline (reference sequence). The junction had 5 bases not matched to a gene; V was cut back by 4 bases and J by 6 bases. This CDR3 is 14 amino acids long. CDR3: CASSSTGTHEKLFF. CDR3 sequence (DNA): TGTGCCAGCAGCTCGACAGGGACCCATGAAAAACTGTTTTTT.